This T cell receptor beta chain was captured in a study of Graves' ophthalmopathy and Graves' hyperthyroidism. CDR1 is DFQATT and CDR2 is SNEGSKA in the germline V gene (reference sequence). The CDR3 length is 15 residues. The ends lost 5 bases at V and 0 bases at J; junction bases unmatched: 5. General observations from the study: The model's prediction of ophthalmopathy progression had roughly 71% sensitivity and approximately 76% specificity.

Details on this clonotype: Its antigen is unidentified.

RNA transcripts were the template, and TCR beta CDR3 regions were amplified from them. A first-round RT-PCR used HTBI primers, followed by a second-round multiplex PCR. TCRdb reprocessed the multiplex PCR reads via MiXCR and lists one record per CDR3 protein. The table records some 400,000 distinct CDR3 sequences, roughly 18% of them present only once. This sequence originates from a woman between 18 and 30 years old with Graves' ophthalmopathy. J is TRBJ2-5 and V is TRBV20-1, with 11 bases matching TRBD2. The sample taken for sequencing was peripheral blood. The CDR3 here is CSADMTSGNQETQYF. DNA of the CDR3: TGCAGTGCTGACATGACTAGCGGGAACCAAGAGACCCAGTACTTC.